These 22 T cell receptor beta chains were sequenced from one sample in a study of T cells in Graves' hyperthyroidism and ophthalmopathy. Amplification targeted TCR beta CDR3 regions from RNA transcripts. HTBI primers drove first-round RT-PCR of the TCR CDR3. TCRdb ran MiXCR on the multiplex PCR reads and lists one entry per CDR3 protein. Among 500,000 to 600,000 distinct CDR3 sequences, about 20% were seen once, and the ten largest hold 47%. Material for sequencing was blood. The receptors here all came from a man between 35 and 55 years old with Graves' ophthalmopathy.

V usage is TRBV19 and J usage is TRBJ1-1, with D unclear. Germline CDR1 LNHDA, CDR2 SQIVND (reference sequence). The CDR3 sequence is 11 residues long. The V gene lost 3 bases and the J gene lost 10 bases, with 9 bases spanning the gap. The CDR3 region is CASSMSHGAFF. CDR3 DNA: TGTGCCAGTAGTATGAGTCATGGAGCTTTCTTT. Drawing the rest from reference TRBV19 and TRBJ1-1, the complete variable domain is DGGITQSPKYLFRKEGQNVTLSCEQNLNHDAMYWYRQDPGQGLRLIYYSQIVNDFQKGDIAEGYSVSREKKESFPLTVTSAQKNPTAFYLCASSMSHGAFFGQGTRLTVV.

The CDR3 protein is CASSNDRRSYEQYF. The CDR3 DNA is TGTGCCAGCAGTAATGACAGGCGTTCCTACGAGCAGTACTTC. The chain uses TRBV6-1 and TRBJ2-7; D may be TRBD1 (6 bases). Trimming cost V 5 bases and J 1 base, with 12 bases left between them. The V gene's germline CDR1 is MNHNS and CDR2 SASEGT. This CDR3 is 14 amino acids long.

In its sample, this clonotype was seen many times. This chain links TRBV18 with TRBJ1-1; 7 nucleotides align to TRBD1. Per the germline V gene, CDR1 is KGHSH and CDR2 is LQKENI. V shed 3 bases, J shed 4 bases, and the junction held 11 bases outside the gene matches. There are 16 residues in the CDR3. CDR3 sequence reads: CASSPLGQEGGTEAFF. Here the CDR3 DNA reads TGTGCCAGCTCACCTCTAGGACAGGAAGGGGGCACTGAAGCTTTCTTT. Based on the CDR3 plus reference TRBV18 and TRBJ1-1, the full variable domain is NAGVMQNPRHLVRRRGQEARLRCSPMKGHSHVYWYRQLPEEGLKFMVYLQKENIIDESGMPKERFSAEFPKEGPSILRIQQVVRGDSAAYFCASSPLGQEGGTEAFFGQGTRLTVV.

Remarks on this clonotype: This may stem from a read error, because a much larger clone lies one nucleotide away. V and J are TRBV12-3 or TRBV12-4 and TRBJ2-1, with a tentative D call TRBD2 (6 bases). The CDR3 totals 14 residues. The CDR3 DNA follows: TGTGCCAGCAGTTTGGGGGGAGTTGACAATGAGCGGTTCTTC. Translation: CASSLGGVDNERFF.

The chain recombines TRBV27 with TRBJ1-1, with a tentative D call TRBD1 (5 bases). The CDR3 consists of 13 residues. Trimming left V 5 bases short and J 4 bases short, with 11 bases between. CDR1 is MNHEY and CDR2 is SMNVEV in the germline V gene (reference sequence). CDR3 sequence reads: CASSGGMSTEAFF. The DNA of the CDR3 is TGTGCCAGCAGTGGGGGTATGAGCACTGAAGCTTTCTTT.

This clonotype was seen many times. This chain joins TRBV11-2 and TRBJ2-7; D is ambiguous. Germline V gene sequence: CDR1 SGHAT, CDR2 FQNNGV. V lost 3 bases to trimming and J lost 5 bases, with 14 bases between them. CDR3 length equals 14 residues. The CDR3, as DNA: TGTGCCAGCAGCTTCTCGCCAAAGACCCACGAGCAGTACTTC. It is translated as CASSFSPKTHEQYF.

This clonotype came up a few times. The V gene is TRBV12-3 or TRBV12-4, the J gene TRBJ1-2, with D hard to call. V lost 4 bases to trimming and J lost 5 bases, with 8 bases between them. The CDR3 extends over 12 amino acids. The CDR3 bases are TGTGCCAGCAGTTCCCGACATTATGGCTACACCTTC. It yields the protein CASSSRHYGYTF.

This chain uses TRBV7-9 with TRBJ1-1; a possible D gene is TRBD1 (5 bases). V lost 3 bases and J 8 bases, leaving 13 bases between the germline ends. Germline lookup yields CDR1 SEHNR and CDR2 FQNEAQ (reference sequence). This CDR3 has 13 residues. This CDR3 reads CASSLGGLLEAFF. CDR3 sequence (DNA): TGTGCCAGCAGCTTGGGGGGTTTACTAGAAGCTTTCTTT.

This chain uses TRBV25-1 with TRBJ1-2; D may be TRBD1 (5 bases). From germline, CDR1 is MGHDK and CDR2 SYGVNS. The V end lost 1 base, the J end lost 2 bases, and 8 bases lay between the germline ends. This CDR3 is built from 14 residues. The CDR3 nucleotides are TGTGCCAGCAGTGAATGGGCAGGGAACTATGGCTACACCTTC. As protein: CASSEWAGNYGYTF.

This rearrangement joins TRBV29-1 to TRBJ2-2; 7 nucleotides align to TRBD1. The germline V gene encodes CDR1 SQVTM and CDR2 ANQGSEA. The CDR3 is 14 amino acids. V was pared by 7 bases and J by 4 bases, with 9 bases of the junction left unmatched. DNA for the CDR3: TGCAGCGCCGCGGCAGGGGGTTCCACCGGGGAGCTGTTTTTT. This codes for CSAAAGGSTGELFF.

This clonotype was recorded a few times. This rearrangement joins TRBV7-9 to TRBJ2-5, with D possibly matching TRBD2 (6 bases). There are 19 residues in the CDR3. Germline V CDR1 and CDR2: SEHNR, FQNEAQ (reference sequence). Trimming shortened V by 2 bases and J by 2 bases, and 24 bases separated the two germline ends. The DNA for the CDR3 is TGTGCCAGCAGCTTACCCCTTAGAATCACGGTGGAGGGACAAGAGACCCAGTACTTC. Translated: CASSLPLRITVEGQETQYF. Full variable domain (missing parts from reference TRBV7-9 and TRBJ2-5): DTGVSQNPRHKITKRGQNVTFRCDPISEHNRLYWYRQTLGQGPEFLTYFQNEAQLEKSRLLSDRFSAERPKGSFSTLEIQRTEQGDSAMYLCASSLPLRITVEGQETQYFGPGTRLLVL.

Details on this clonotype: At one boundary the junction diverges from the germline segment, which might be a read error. This CDR3 reads CASSIVGAEAFF. The DNA of the CDR3 is TGTGCCAGTAGTATAGTGGGGGCTGAGGCTTTCTTT. The rearrangement uses TRBV19 and TRBJ1-1; the D gene is possibly TRBD1 (6 bases). The CDR3 spans 12 residues. CDR1 is LNHDA, CDR2 SQIVND, per germline (reference sequence). Supplemented by reference TRBV19 and TRBJ1-1, the full variable domain reads DGGITQSPKYLFRKEGQNVTLSCEQNLNHDAMYWYRQDPGQGLRLIYYSQIVNDFQKGDIAEGYSVSREKKESFPLTVTSAQKNPTAFYLCASSIVGAEAFFGQGTRLTVV.

CDR3 sequence: CSVEVPRTGMNTEAFF. The CDR3 DNA follows: TGCAGCGTTGAAGTTCCTCGGACAGGTATGAACACTGAAGCTTTCTTT. The gene calls are TRBV29-1 and TRBJ1-1; 7 bases agree with TRBD1. Germline CDR1 reads SQVTM; CDR2 reads ANQGSEA. Trimming took 1 base from V and 0 from J; bases not matched to a gene: 8. This CDR3 comprises 16 residues.

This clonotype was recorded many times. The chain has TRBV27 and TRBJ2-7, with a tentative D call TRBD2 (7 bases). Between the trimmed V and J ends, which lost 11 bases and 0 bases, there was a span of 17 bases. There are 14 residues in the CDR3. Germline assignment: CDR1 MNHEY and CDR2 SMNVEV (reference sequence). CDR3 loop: CASGAGESSYEQYF. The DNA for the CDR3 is TGTGCCTCGGGGGCGGGGGAGAGCTCCTACGAGCAGTACTTC.

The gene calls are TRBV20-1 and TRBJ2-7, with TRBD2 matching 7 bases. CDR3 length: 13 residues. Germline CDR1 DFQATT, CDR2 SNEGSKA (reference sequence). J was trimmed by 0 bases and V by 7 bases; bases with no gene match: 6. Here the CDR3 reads CSGESGISYEQYF. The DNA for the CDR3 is TGCAGTGGGGAGAGCGGGATCTCCTACGAGCAGTACTTC.

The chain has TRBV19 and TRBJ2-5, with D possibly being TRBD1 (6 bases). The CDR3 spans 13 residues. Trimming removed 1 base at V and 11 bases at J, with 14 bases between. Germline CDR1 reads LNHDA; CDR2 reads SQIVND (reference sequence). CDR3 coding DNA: TGTGCCAGTAGTATAGCGGTCACAGGGATACAGTACTTC. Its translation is CASSIAVTGIQYF.

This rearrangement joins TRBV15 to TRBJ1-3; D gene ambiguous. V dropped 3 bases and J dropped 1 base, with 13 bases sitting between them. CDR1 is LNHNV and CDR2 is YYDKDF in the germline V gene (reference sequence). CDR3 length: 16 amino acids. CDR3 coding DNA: TGTGCCACCAGCAGCCGACGGGTCCTATCTGGAAACACCATATATTTT. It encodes CATSSRRVLSGNTIYF.

CDR3 coding DNA: TGTGCCAGCAGCTTCCAGAGCGGGAGCTCCTACAATGAGCAGTTCTTC. Residues: CASSFQSGSSYNEQFF. V usage is TRBV7-3 and J usage is TRBJ2-1; 8 bases align to TRBD2. The CDR3 has 16 residues. In germline, CDR1 is SGHTA, CDR2 FQGTGA. V lost 3 bases to trimming and J lost 0 bases; unmatched junction nucleotides: 4.

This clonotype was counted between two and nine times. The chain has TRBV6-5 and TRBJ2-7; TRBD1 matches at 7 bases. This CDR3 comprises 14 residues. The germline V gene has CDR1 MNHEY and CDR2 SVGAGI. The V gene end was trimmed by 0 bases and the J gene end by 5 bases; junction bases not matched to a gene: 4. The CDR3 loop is CASSYSTGWDEQYF. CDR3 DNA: TGTGCCAGCAGTTACTCGACAGGGTGGGACGAGCAGTACTTC.

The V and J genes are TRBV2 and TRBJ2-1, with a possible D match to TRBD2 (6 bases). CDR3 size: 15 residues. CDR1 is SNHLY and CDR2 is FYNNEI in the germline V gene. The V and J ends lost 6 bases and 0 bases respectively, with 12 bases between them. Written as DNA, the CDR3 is TGTGCCAGCAGGAAAGGACTAAGCTCCTACAATGAGCAGTTCTTC. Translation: CASRKGLSSYNEQFF.

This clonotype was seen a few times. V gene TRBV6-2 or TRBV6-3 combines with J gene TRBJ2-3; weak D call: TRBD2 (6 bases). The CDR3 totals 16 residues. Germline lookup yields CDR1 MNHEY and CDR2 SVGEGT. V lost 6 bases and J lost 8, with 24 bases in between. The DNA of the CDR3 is TGTGCCAGCAGCAGTGGGGGAGGTCCCGGAGCGGGTACGCAGTATTTT. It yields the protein CASSSGGGPGAGTQYF.

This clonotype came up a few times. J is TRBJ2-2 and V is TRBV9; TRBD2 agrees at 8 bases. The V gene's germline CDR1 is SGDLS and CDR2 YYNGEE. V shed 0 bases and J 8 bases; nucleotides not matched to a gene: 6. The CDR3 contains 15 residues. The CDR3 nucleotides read TGTGCCAGCAGCGTAGGAGCGGGAGACCCGGGGGAGCTGTTTTTT. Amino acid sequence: CASSVGAGDPGELFF.